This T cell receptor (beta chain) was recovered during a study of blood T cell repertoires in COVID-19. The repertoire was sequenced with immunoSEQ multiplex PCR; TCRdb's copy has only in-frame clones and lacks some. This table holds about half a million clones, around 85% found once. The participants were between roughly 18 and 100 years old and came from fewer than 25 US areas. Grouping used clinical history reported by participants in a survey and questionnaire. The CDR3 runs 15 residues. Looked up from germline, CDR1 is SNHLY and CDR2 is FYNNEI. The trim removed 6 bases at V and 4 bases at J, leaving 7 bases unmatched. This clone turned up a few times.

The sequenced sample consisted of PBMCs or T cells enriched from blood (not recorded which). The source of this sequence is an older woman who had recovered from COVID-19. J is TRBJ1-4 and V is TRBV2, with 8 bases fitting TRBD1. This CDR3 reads CASSPDRGGNEKLFF. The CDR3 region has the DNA TGTGCCAGCAGCCCCGACAGGGGAGGTAATGAAAAACTGTTTTTT.